A single sample gave rise to the 20 T cell receptor beta chains below, sequenced in a study of cytomegalovirus exposure and HLA in healthy donors. The PCR was carried out with 60 Vbeta primers and 13 Jbeta primers. Measured with immunoSEQ multiplex PCR; TCRdb has only the in-frame clones, and not every one. Seen in this sample are approximately 150,000 clones; the ten most common clones hold approximately 1%. The sequenced sample was PBMCs. The receptors stem from a male donor in good health and CMV-seronegative.

The J gene is TRBJ2-2, the V gene TRBV13, with no clear D. V dropped 2 bases and J dropped 6 bases, with 7 bases sitting between them. This CDR3 spans 13 amino acids. Germline CDR1 and CDR2: PRHDT and FYEKMQ (reference sequence). CDR3 DNA sequence: TGTGCCAGCAGCTTACGCCTAGCCGGGGAGCTGTTTTTT. The encoded protein is CASSLRLAGELFF.

The chain employs TRBV19 and TRBJ2-7, with 10 bases lining up with TRBD1. Germline V gives CDR1 LNHDA, CDR2 SQIVND (reference sequence). The V and J ends lost 6 bases and 1 base, in that order; junction bases with no gene match: 3. The CDR3 is 14 residues long. The CDR3 DNA reads as TGTGCCAGTAGCTGGACAGGGGGTTCCTACGAGCAGTACTTC. This translates into CASSWTGGSYEQYF.

The rearrangement links TRBV4-2 to TRBJ2-7; D may be TRBD1 (5 bases). Trimming stripped 3 bases from V and 2 bases from J, with 11 bases between. CDR3 size: 14 residues. CDR1 is LGHNA, CDR2 YNFKEQ, per germline. CDR3 region: CASSHRQTTYEQYF. The DNA for the CDR3 is TGTGCCAGCAGCCACCGACAGACAACCTACGAGCAGTACTTC.

The chain combines TRBV28 with TRBJ1-6; the D gene is possibly TRBD1 (5 bases). Germline V gives CDR1 MDHEN, CDR2 SYDVKM. There are 15 residues in the CDR3. Between the trimmed V and J ends, which lost 6 bases and 5 bases, there was a span of 14 bases. The CDR3 nucleotides read TGTGCCAGCAGGGGACTCGGGCGTGATAATTCACCCCTCCACTTT. Translated: CASRGLGRDNSPLHF.

This chain joins TRBV10-3 and TRBJ1-4, with TRBD1 matching over 7 bases. Germline V lookup: CDR1 ENHRY, CDR2 SYGVKD. This CDR3 is 12 amino acids long. The V and J ends lost 10 bases and 8 bases, in that order; junction bases with no gene match: 7. The CDR3 DNA reads as TGTGCCACCAGGGACAGTGGAGAAAAACTGTTTTTT. It codes for CATRDSGEKLFF.

V and J are TRBV19 and TRBJ2-3, with a possible D match to TRBD1 (6 bases). Germline CDR1 is LNHDA and CDR2 is SQIVND (reference sequence). The CDR3 runs 14 residues. V lost 7 bases, J lost 6 bases, and 17 bases lay in between. CDR3 in amino acids: CASIRGNPGDTQYF. For the CDR3, the DNA is TGTGCCAGTATTAGGGGGAACCCAGGCGATACGCAGTATTTT. Using reference TRBV19 and TRBJ2-3 for the parts outside the CDR3, the full variable domain is DGGITQSPKYLFRKEGQNVTLSCEQNLNHDAMYWYRQDPGQGLRLIYYSQIVNDFQKGDIAEGYSVSREKKESFPLTVTSAQKNPTAFYLCASIRGNPGDTQYFGPGTRLTVL.

The chain employs TRBV5-5 and TRBJ2-2; 10 nucleotides match TRBD2. Looked up from germline, CDR1 is SGHKS and CDR2 is YYEKEE (reference sequence). J was trimmed by 1 base and V by 0 bases; bases with no gene match: 3. This CDR3 contains 17 residues. The DNA for the CDR3 is TGTGCCAGCAGCTTGGCTCGGACTAGCGGGAACACCGGGGAGCTGTTTTTT. It codes for CASSLARTSGNTGELFF.

Regarding this clone: The junction departs from germline at one end; a sequencing error may be responsible. This chain uses TRBV30 with TRBJ1-4; D is unclear. CDR1 is GTSNPN, CDR2 SVGIG, per germline (reference sequence). The CDR3 contains 13 residues. In DNA, the CDR3 is TGTGCCTGCGGAGGAGAAGCTAATGAAAAACTGCTTTTT. This gives the protein CACGGEANEKLLF. Supplemented by reference TRBV30 and TRBJ1-4, the full variable domain reads SQTIHQWPATLVQPVGSPLSLECTVEGTSNPNLYWYRQAAGRGLQLLFYSVGIGQISSEVPQNLSASRPQDRQFILSSKKLLLSDSGFYLCACGGEANEKLLFGSGTQLSVL.

CDR3 loop: CASSDPKGTGSSEQYF. The CDR3 nucleotides are TGCGCCAGCAGTGACCCCAAAGGGACAGGGTCGTCCGAGCAGTACTTC. The gene calls are TRBV10-2 and TRBJ2-7, with TRBD1 matching over 9 bases. CDR1 WSHSY and CDR2 SAAADI come from the germline V gene. The CDR3 runs 16 residues. With 3 bases clipped from V and 6 bases from J, the junction kept 12 bases outside the gene matches.

Notes on this clone: Other DNA sequences in this sample translate to the same CDR3. This sequence joins TRBV29-1 and TRBJ1-2; TRBD1 might be the D (5 bases). The CDR3 runs to 14 residues. Germline CDR1 is SQVTM and CDR2 is ANQGSEA. V was pared by 6 bases and J by 3 bases, with 17 bases between. DNA for the CDR3: TGCAGCGTGGGGGGTGGGGACGGAGACTATGGCTACACCTTC. Its protein is CSVGGGDGDYGYTF.

The genes are TRBV9 and TRBJ2-3; maybe TRBD2 (5 bases). From germline, CDR1 is SGDLS and CDR2 YYNGEE. Deletions cut 0 bases from V and 4 bases from J, with 15 bases between. CDR3 length equals 16 residues. CDR3 sequence (DNA): TGTGCCAGCAGCGTAGAGGGAGCGGCCTCGGCAGATACGCAGTATTTT. Protein: CASSVEGAASADTQYF.

V usage is TRBV27 and J usage is TRBJ1-1, with D perhaps matching TRBD1 (6 bases). Germline V gene sequence: CDR1 MNHEY, CDR2 SMNVEV (reference sequence). The CDR3 loop spans 14 amino acids. V lost 0 bases and J 6 bases, leaving 11 bases between the germline ends. The CDR3 DNA follows: TGTGCCAGCAGTTTATCCGTCAGGGGTCCTGAAGCTTTCTTT. It codes for CASSLSVRGPEAFF.

The chain carries TRBV5-4 and TRBJ1-1; TRBD1 might be the D (5 bases). The length of the CDR3 is 13 residues. Looked up from germline, CDR1 is SGHNT and CDR2 is YYREEE (reference sequence). Trimming took 1 base from V and 1 from J, leaving 5 bases between them. The CDR3 DNA reads TGTGCCAGCAGCTTGAGGGGGAACACTGAAGCTTTCTTT. This sequence encodes CASSLRGNTEAFF.

The chain links TRBV2 to TRBJ2-2; the D gene is possibly TRBD1 (6 bases). The CDR3 sequence is 16 residues long. The germline CDR1 and CDR2 sequences are SNHLY and FYNNEI. Between the trimmed V and J ends, which lost 6 bases and 3 bases, there was a span of 17 bases. The CDR3 DNA reads as TGTGCCAGCAGACAGGGTACGATTCCGGACACCGGGGAGCTGTTTTTT. This translates into CASRQGTIPDTGELFF.

V usage is TRBV10-3 and J usage is TRBJ1-2, with TRBD1 as a possible D gene (6 bases). The CDR3 has 10 amino acids. The germline gives CDR1 ENHRY, CDR2 SYGVKD. Trimming stripped 9 bases from V and 6 bases from J, with 8 bases between. Here the CDR3 DNA reads TGTGCCATTCGACAGGATGGCTACACCTTC. Its translation: CAIRQDGYTF.

Points on this clone: In the same sample, other DNA sequences code for this CDR3. The chain carries TRBV18 and TRBJ1-2, with D possibly being TRBD1 (5 bases). Trimming took 3 bases from V and 2 from J, leaving 10 bases between them. The V gene's germline CDR1 is KGHSH and CDR2 LQKENI. This CDR3 region has 14 residues. The CDR3 region is CASSPSQGNYGYTF. The CDR3 DNA reads as TGTGCCAGCTCACCTTCGCAGGGAAACTATGGCTACACCTTC.

The chain joins TRBV28 to TRBJ2-4; 10 bases agree with TRBD2. J gave up 3 bases and V 2 bases, and 1 base lay outside the gene matches. Germline lookup yields CDR1 MDHEN and CDR2 SYDVKM. The CDR3 has 15 residues. The CDR3 loop reads CASSLRTSGKNIQYF. In DNA, the CDR3 is TGTGCCAGCAGTTTACGGACTAGCGGCAAAAACATTCAGTACTTC.

V is TRBV9 and J is TRBJ2-7, with D possibly matching TRBD1 (5 bases). Germline V gives CDR1 SGDLS, CDR2 YYNGEE. This CDR3 is built from 15 residues. V dropped 0 bases and J dropped 0 bases, with 10 bases sitting between them. CDR3 sequence reads: CASSVEDTRSYEQYF. The CDR3 bases are TGTGCCAGCAGCGTAGAGGACACTCGCTCCTACGAGCAGTACTTC.

The chain has TRBV4-3 and TRBJ2-7, with D perhaps TRBD2 (5 bases). The CDR3 is 15 residues long. Germline V gene lookup returns CDR1 LGHNA and CDR2 YSLEER. V was clipped by 0 bases and J by 0 bases, with 9 bases between them. CDR3 sequence: CASSQEPGNSYEQYF. For the CDR3, the DNA is TGCGCCAGCAGCCAAGAACCGGGGAACTCCTACGAGCAGTACTTC.

The chain couples TRBV30 to TRBJ2-6, with 10 bases fitting TRBD1. J lost 2 bases, V lost 2 bases, and 9 bases had no gene match. Per germline, CDR1 GTSNPN and CDR2 SVGIG (reference sequence). This CDR3 comprises 18 residues. The DNA of the CDR3 is TGTGCCTGGAGTACGCCGCTTGGACAGGGGGCTGGGGCCAACGTCCTGACTTTC. Its protein product is CAWSTPLGQGAGANVLTF.